This TCR beta chain comes out of a study of technical replicates of blood from several donors. The table came from immunoSEQ multiplex PCR; TCRdb's copy has only in-frame clones and leaves some out. The sample lists 50,000 to 65,000 clones, under 90% occurring once. V was shortened by 2 bases and J by 0 bases, with 17 bases between the two germline ends. Germline CDR1 and CDR2: KGHSH and LQKENI. This CDR3 is built from 17 residues. The clonotype was recovered from a human donor in good health. Some clones in this sample may be carry-over from other donors' samples. This sequence joins TRBV18 and TRBJ2-7, with a weak D call TRBD1 (7 bases). The sample was PBMCs. CDR3 sequence: CASSPGRSGQHSYEQYF. Written as DNA, the CDR3 is TGTGCCAGCTCACCAGGGAGGTCGGGACAGCACTCCTACGAGCAGTACTTC.